The text below deals with one T cell receptor (beta chain). The target antigen is unknown. These data are taken from a study of CD4+ T cells in melanoma. Whole-study results and caveats: Neoantigen-specific CD4+ T cells in melanoma reportedly had diverse differentiation states. A reported correlation linked neoantigen-specific CD4+ T cells to CD8+, macrophage and B cell function.

The CDR3 covers 15 residues. Germline assignment: CDR1 LNHDA and CDR2 SQIVND (reference sequence). The V end lost 0 bases, the J end lost 7 bases, and 12 bases lay between the germline ends. Method: immunoSEQ multiplex PCR; TCRdb's copy keeps in-frame clones and lacks some. The repertoire has around 110,000 clones, around 92% of them found once; the top ten carry 2.5% to 3.5%. The gene calls are TRBV19 and TRBJ1-4; D may be TRBD1 (6 bases). The sequencing sample was made of peripheral blood. This TCR came from a human donor with melanoma. CDR3 sequence: CASSIEWGRVEKLFF. The CDR3 DNA is TGTGCCAGTAGTATAGAGTGGGGGCGCGTTGAAAAACTGTTTTTT. Full variable domain (missing parts from reference TRBV19 and TRBJ1-4): DGGITQSPKYLFRKEGQNVTLSCEQNLNHDAMYWYRQDPGQGLRLIYYSQIVNDFQKGDIAEGYSVSREKKESFPLTVTSAQKNPTAFYLCASSIEWGRVEKLFFGSGTQLSVL.